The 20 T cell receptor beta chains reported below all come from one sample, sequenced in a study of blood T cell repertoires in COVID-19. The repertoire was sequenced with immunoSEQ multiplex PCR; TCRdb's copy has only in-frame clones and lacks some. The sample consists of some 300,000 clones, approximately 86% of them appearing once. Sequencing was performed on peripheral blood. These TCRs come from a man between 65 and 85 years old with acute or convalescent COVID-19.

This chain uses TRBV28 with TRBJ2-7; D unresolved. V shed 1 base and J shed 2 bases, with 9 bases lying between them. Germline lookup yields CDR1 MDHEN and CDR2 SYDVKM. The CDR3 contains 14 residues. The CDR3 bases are TGTGCCAGCAGTTTATATGGCAGAACCTACGAGCAGTACTTC. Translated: CASSLYGRTYEQYF.

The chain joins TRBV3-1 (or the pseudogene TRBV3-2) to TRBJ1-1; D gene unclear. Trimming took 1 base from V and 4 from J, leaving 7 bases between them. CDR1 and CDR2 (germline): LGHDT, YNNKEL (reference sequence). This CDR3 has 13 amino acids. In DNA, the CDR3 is TGTGCCAGCAGCCAAGTACTATCCACTGAAGCTTTCTTT. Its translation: CASSQVLSTEAFF.

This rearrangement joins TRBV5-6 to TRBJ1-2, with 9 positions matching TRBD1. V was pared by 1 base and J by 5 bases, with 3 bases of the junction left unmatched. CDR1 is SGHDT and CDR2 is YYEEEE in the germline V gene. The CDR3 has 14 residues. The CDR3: CASSLRDRVYGYTF. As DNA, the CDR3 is TGTGCCAGCAGCTTGAGGGACAGGGTATATGGCTACACCTTC.

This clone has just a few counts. CDR3 in DNA: TGTGCCAGCAGTGGGACTGGTCCCCAGTACTTC. Encoded protein: CASSGTGPQYF. The J gene is TRBJ2-5, the V gene TRBV2; D might be TRBD2 (5 bases). CDR3 length: 11 residues. Deletions cut 4 bases from V and 9 bases from J, with 9 bases between. CDR1 is SNHLY and CDR2 is FYNNEI in the germline V gene.

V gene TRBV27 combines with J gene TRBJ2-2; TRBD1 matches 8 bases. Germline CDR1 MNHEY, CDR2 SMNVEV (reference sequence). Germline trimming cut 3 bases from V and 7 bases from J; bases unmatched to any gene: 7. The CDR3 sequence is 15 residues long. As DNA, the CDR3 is TGTGCCAGCAGTTTCAGGACAGGGAATGGCGGGGAGCTGTTTTTT. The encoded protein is CASSFRTGNGGELFF.

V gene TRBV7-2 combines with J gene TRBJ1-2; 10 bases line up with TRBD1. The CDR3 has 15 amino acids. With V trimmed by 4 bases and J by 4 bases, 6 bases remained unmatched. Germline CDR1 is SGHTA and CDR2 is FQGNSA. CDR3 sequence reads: CASSSGQGGIYGYTF. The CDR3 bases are TGTGCCAGCAGCTCCGGACAGGGGGGCATCTATGGCTACACCTTC.

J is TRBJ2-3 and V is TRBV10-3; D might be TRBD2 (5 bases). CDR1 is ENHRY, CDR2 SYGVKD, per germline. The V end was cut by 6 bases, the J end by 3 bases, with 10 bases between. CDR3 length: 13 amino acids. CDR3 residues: CAIRRDDTDTQYF. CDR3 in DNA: TGTGCCATCAGACGGGATGATACAGATACGCAGTATTTT.

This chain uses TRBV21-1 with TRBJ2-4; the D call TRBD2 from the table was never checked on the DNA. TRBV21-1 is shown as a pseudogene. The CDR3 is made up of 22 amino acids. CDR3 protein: CASSKVLNAERGGWEAKNIQYF. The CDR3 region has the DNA TGTGCCAGCAGCAAAGTACTAAACGCTGAGAGGGGGGGCTGGGAAGCCAAAAACATTCAGTACTTC.

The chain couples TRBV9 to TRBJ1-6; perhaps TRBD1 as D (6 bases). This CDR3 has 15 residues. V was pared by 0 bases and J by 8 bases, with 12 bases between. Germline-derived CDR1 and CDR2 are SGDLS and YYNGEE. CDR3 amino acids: CASSVAPRGYSPLHF. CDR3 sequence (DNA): TGTGCCAGCAGCGTAGCCCCCAGGGGTTATTCACCCCTCCACTTT.

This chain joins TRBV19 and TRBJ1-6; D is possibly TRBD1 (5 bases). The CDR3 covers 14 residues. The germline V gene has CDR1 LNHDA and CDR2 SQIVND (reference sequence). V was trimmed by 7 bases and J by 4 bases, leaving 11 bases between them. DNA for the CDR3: TGTGCCAGTAAAAGAACAGGTTATAATTCACCCCTCCACTTT. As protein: CASKRTGYNSPLHF. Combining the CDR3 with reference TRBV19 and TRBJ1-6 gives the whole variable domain DGGITQSPKYLFRKEGQNVTLSCEQNLNHDAMYWYRQDPGQGLRLIYYSQIVNDFQKGDIAEGYSVSREKKESFPLTVTSAQKNPTAFYLCASKRTGYNSPLHFGNGTRLTVT.

DNA for the CDR3: TGTGCCAGCTCACCAGATCAGGGATCCGCTGAAGCTTTCTTT. It codes for CASSPDQGSAEAFF. The J gene is TRBJ1-1, the V gene TRBV18; the D gene is possibly TRBD1 (5 bases). CDR1 and CDR2 (germline): KGHSH, LQKENI. This CDR3 spans 14 amino acids. The V and J ends lost 2 bases and 6 bases respectively, with 13 bases between them.

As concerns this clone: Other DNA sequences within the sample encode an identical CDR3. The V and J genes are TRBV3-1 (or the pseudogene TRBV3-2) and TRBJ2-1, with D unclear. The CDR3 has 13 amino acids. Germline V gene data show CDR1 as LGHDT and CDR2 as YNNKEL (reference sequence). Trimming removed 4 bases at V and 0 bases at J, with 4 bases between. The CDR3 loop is CASSPSSYNEQFF. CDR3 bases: TGTGCCAGCAGCCCTAGCTCCTACAATGAGCAGTTCTTC.

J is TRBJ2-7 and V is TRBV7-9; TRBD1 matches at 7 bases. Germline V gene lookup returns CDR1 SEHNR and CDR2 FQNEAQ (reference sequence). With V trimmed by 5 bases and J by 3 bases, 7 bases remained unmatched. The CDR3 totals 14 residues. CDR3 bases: TGTGCCAGCAGCCCCACGGGACAGTACTACGAGCAGTACTTC. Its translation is CASSPTGQYYEQYF.

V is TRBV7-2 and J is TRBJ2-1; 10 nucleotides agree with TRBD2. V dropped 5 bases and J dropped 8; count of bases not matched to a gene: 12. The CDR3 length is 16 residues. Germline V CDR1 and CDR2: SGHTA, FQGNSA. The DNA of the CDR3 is TGTGCCAGCAGCGCCTCTAGCGGGAGAGGCGGCTATGAGCAGTTCTTC. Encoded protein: CASSASSGRGGYEQFF.

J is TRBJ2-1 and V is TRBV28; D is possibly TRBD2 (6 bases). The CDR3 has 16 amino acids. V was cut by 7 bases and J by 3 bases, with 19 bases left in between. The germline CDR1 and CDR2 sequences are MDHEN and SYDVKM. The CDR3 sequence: CASTPGGRGLYNEQFF. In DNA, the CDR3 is TGTGCCAGCACCCCTGGAGGGCGGGGTCTCTACAATGAGCAGTTCTTC.

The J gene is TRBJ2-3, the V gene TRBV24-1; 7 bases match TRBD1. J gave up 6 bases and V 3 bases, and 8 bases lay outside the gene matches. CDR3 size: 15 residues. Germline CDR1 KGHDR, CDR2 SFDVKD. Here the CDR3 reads CATSDPVQGTDTQYF. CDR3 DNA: TGTGCCACCAGTGATCCCGTACAGGGGACGGATACGCAGTATTTT.

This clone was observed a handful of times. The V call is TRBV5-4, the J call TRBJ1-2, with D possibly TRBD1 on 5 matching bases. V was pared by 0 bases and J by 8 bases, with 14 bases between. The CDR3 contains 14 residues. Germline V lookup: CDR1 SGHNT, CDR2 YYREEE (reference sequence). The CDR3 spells CASSLGSGGVGYTF. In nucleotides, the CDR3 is TGTGCCAGCAGCTTGGGGTCGGGGGGTGTCGGCTACACCTTC.

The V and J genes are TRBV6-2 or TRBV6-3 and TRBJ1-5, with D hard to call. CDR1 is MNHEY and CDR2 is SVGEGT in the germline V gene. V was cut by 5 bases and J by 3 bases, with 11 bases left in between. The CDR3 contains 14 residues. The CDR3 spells CASSPTNYNQPQHF. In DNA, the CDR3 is TGTGCCAGCAGTCCCACAAATTACAATCAGCCCCAGCATTTT.

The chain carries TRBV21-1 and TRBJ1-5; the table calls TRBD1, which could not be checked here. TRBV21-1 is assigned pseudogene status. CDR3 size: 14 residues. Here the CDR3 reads CASSRNQGNQPQHF. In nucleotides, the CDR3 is TGTGCCAGCAGCCGCAATCAGGGGAATCAGCCCCAGCATTTT.

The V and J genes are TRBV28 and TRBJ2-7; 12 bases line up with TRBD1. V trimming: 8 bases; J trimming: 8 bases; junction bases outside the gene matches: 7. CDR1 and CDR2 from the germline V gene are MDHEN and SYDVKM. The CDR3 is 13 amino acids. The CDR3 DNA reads TGTGCCAGCGGGACAGGGGGCCATATGAAGCAGTACTTC. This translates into CASGTGGHMKQYF.